Detailed here is one T cell receptor beta chain. This clone was seen only a few times. Its target antigen remains unknown. There are no base qualities to consult, and no much larger clone falls within one base. Receptor libraries were prepared by the immunoSEQ multiplex PCR assay. For the multiplex PCR, a mixture combining 60 forward primers for TCR Vbeta segments and 13 reverse primers for TCR Jbeta segments was used. Amplification of the CDR3 region of rearranged TCR beta genes was performed with a multiplex PCR assay on genomic DNA. The Illumina HiSeq System was used to sequence the amplified TCR beta libraries as 87-base-pair reads. As for the authors' bioinformatics: In a later analysis, around 80 million unique TCR beta chains were counted across the approximately 670 repertoires, and roughly 9.9 million of these chains were shared by at least two donors. A nearest-neighbor algorithm error-corrected the raw reads and collapsed the reads into unique sequences, merging closely related sequences to remove PCR and sequencing errors. CDR3 sequences were aligned to IMGT reference sequences to assign V, D and J gene segments. Each retained sequence needed at least a six-nucleotide match to both a V gene segment and a J gene segment. Rearrangements were called productive when the CDR3 lacked stop codons and stayed in frame with V and J; all others were non-productive. CDR3 was defined by IMGT convention, running from the second conserved V-encoded cysteine to the conserved J-encoded phenylalanine. The earlier analysis of roughly 590 of the donors excluded sequences that lacked an unambiguous match to a single V gene segment. In an earlier analysis of several hundred of the donors, V segments were called functional above 56.7% productive rearrangements and were called segregating when the between-donor standard deviation exceeded 5%. A statistical classification framework was built for diagnosing cytomegalovirus status from the catalog of TCR beta chain sequences. In a later analysis, V and J genes were assigned by comparing TCR nucleotide sequences against IMGT/GENE-DB human TR gene sequences. A later analysis assigned CDR3 sequences and most-parsimonious VDJ recombination scenarios with the TCRdist pipeline. In a later analysis, every TCR beta chain was defined by the combination of its CDR3 amino acid sequence and its V-gene family, and reads without a unique V-gene family were dropped. To address suspected cross-contamination and a sequencing artifact, a later analysis removed some 620 highly shared, low-generation-probability nucleotide sequences. A later analysis calculated a clonal expansion index for each public chain from normalized within-repertoire ranks of inferred template counts. In a later analysis, generation probabilities were computed with a VDJ recombination model fitted to out-of-frame rearrangements, and the resulting probabilities were checked against IGoR. In a later analysis, TCR-TCR, TCR-HLA and TCR-CMV co-occurrence was scored with hypergeometric tests, and a repertoire-size bias correction was applied to TCR pairs. A later analysis estimated false discovery rates by permuting HLA or CMV assignments 20 times. A later analysis grouped co-occurring TCRs with DBSCAN, adding TCRdist sequence similarity when clustering within HLA-allele-positive subsets. Co-occurrence clustering excluded repertoires with fewer than 30,000 or more than 120,000 public chains, plus five with anomalous nucleotide sharing. The table comes from immuneACCESS by way of TCRdb, which keeps in-frame sequences with V and J called. Part of the clones is missing from these tables; in studies checked, under half for an unresolved V gene and the rest for unknown reasons. V and J calls and clone size are given by that table; D and trimming were obtained from the DNA. The sample profile shows 150,000 to 200,000 clones; under 70% of them were found once. The ten largest clones take up more than 9% of the sample.

This sample was included in a study of cytomegalovirus exposure and HLA in healthy donors (dated by TCRdb to about 2017). Describing the broader study: According to an earlier analysis of 587 of the donors, about 190 million T cells yielded 90 million to 140 million unique TCR beta sequences and approximately 280 Gb of sequence data. An early release covering 550 to 700 HLA-typed donors comprised about 300 gigabases of sequencing data and about 90 million unique TCR sequences. Of the approximately 400 genotyped donors, around 81% fell in the genetic ancestry cluster associated with self-reported Caucasian donors. The study was designed to test whether signatures of past pathogen exposure could be identified by cataloging public T cell receptors. The T cell repertoires of about 700 subjects were profiled by immunosequencing and related to cytomegalovirus serostatus. A separate validation cohort of roughly 120 different subjects was used in addition to the 666-subject first cohort. The study combined high-throughput TCR immunosequencing, statistical association of individual TCRs with disease status, and machine learning to predict cytomegalovirus infection status. A later analysis re-examined previously published TCR beta repertoires from more than 650 donors and added high-resolution HLA genotyping to investigate patterns of TCR occurrence. The later analysis used no new phenotypic data to find candidate immune exposures, relying instead on TCR beta sequences and their occurrence across donors. An earlier analysis of several hundred of the donors used high-throughput TCR beta sequencing to judge whether each TCR beta V gene segment behaved as functional or pseudogenic. Alongside the repertoire data, information on donor age, sex, ethnicity and CMV serostatus was compiled. A later genetic analysis used genome-wide SNP genotypes for 398 of the 666 donors, treating that subset as a discovery cohort. Every repertoire in the discovery cohort had been generated on one and the same sequencing platform. Both class I and class II loci were covered by HLA typing, at four-digit resolution. The number of typed donors differed by locus: roughly 629-640 for A, B, C, DRB1 and DQB1; some 500 for DQA1; 606 for DPA1; and about 450 for DPB1. A handful of DR-DQ haplotypes were treated as single units for association and clustering because of strong linkage in the cohort. On average, 235,054 unique TCR beta nucleotide sequences were sequenced per donor among some 420 genotyped donors of the cohort, with roughly 18% of those sequences being non-productive. Beyond this particular receptor, the publication reports: A total of fewer than 200 TCR beta chains were listed by the study as associated with cytomegalovirus. Because some donors lacked HLA typing at each locus, the association tests relied only on the typed subset. Because counts were too low, seventeen rarely observed V segments, including chromosome 9 orphons, were excluded from the earlier analysis of some 590 of the donors. Sequencing depth was assumed to be roughly uniform across donors in the presence/absence analyses, though that assumption may not hold. Assigning TCR associations to individual alleles was difficult when HLA alleles, especially DR and DQ, strongly co-occurred. A further reported finding was that TCR beta sequences accurately predicted the HLA-A and HLA-B alleles for most subjects in the first cohort. Compared with the roughly 700-donor mean, donors in an Asian-associated ancestry cluster had fewer N-insertions in productive TCRs, according to a later genetic analysis. The only immune exposure information available for the cohort was CMV serostatus. A few of the identified cytomegalovirus-associated TCR beta chains were confirmed in vitro to be specific for cytomegalovirus antigens. Cytomegalovirus status was reported to be diagnosed by the classifier with high specificity and sensitivity in both the original and validation cohorts. Compared with equally common non-associated chains, HLA-associated TCR beta chains in a later analysis were more clonally expanded and had lower generation probabilities. The sequencing pipeline was judged likely to have produced a cluster of highly shared sequence variants as a technical artifact. According to a later analysis, parvovirus B19, influenza, CMV and Epstein-Barr virus appeared linked to several top co-occurrence clusters. According to the authors, the approach could potentially be generalized to other disease states and immunological phenotypes. In a later analysis, more than 15,000 TCR beta sequences were associated with specific HLA alleles at a false discovery rate of 0.05. Most CMV-associated TCR beta chains appeared to be HLA-restricted in a later analysis, and the HLA associations seemed to be driven largely by CMV exposure. Linkage disequilibrium might explain the correlated functional status among segregating V segments, but an unknown experimental factor could not be excluded. This cohort had only TCR beta chains sequenced, and the lack of alpha or paired-chain data limited which features could be detected. Some IMGT-functional V segments, including TRBV6-2 and TRBV6-3, could not be told apart with the 87-base-pair reads, so those segments were excluded. While some public TCRs were present in many individuals, most TCR sequences turned up only very rarely across donors. An association between a missense DCLRE1C variant and V-gene and J-gene trimming of TCR beta chains was found in a later genetic analysis and replicated in an independent cohort. In a later analysis, the rate of TCR association differed among HLA loci, with DRB1 alleles having the most associated TCRs and HLA-C alleles having the fewest. Broadly in line with IMGT annotations, most TCR beta V segments showed up in productive rearrangements about 87% or about 30% of the time in an earlier analysis of 587 of the donors.

The cohort was made up of around 720 healthy bone marrow donors. Cohort members were all nominally healthy when sampled, although unrecorded immune exposures were likely present. The donor tested CMV seropositive and was one of the 289 seropositive cohort members. A peripheral blood sample was collected from each donor, and TCR beta sequencing was performed on peripheral blood mononuclear cells. The Qiagen DNeasy Blood Extraction Kit was used to extract genomic DNA from the blood cell samples. The CDR3 runs 17 residues from the cysteine to the phenylalanine. Left in the record is the CDR3 DNA by itself, 51 bases read in frame from the first base. The germline V gene (reference sequence) specifies LNHNV as CDR1 and YYDKDF as CDR2. Trimming leaves V shorter by 3 bases and J shorter by 0 bases, with the junction holding 10 bases beyond the gene matches.

The specimen was PBMCs. The receptor's source is a man in his thirties or forties in good health and CMV-seropositive. The chain joins TRBV15 to TRBJ2-7; 8 central bases correspond to TRBD2. The CDR3 protein is CATSSQLAERSSYEQYF. The DNA reads as follows: TGTGCCACCAGCAGCCAACTAGCGGAGAGAAGCTCCTACGAGCAGTACTTC.